The 17 T cell receptor beta chains given below trace back to one sample, sequenced in a study of cytomegalovirus exposure and HLA in healthy donors. PCR was performed using 60 Vbeta and 13 Jbeta primers. Clones were read by immunoSEQ multiplex PCR, and TCRdb kept only the in-frame ones, dropping some. Of around 150,000 clones detected, 76% appear once; the ten largest clones hold over 3%. Material for sequencing was PBMCs. The receptors originated from a man between 35 and 55 years old in good health and CMV-seronegative.

Of note for this clone: The junction differs from germline at one of its ends, possibly a read error. This sequence joins TRBV7-6 and TRBJ2-5; 9 bases agree with TRBD2. In germline, CDR1 is SGHVS, CDR2 FNYEAQ. This CDR3 region has 14 residues. The CDR3 spells CASSLAGTQETQYF. CDR3 DNA: TGTGCCAGCAGCCTAGCGGGGACTCAAGAGACCCAGTACTTC.

This chain uses TRBV19 with TRBJ2-7; tentative D call: TRBD1 (6 bases). The V gene lost 4 bases and the J gene lost 4 bases, with 14 bases spanning the gap. CDR1 and CDR2 (germline): LNHDA, SQIVND (reference sequence). The CDR3 has 14 amino acids. In DNA, the CDR3 is TGTGCCAGTAGTAGTACCAGGGGCTCGTACGAGCAGTACTTC. This encodes CASSSTRGSYEQYF.

The chain uses TRBV28 and TRBJ1-1; 7 bases map to TRBD1. J was trimmed by 7 bases and V by 5 bases; bases with no gene match: 25. CDR1 and CDR2 (germline): MDHEN, SYDVKM. The CDR3 is 19 residues long. The CDR3 sequence: CASSAPGQIRFMVMNEAFF. CDR3 DNA sequence: TGTGCCAGCAGTGCACCGGGACAGATCAGATTTATGGTGATGAATGAAGCTTTCTTT. Complete variable domain (other parts from reference TRBV28 and TRBJ1-1): DVKVTQSSRYLVKRTGEKVFLECVQDMDHENMFWYRQDPGLGLRLIYFSYDVKMKEKGDIPEGYSVSREKKERFSLILESASTNQTSMYLCASSAPGQIRFMVMNEAFFGQGTRLTVV.

The genes are TRBV10-3 and TRBJ2-7; TRBD1 matches 7 bases. The germline V gene encodes CDR1 ENHRY and CDR2 SYGVKD. The CDR3 consists of 17 residues. V shed 2 bases, J shed 6 bases, and the junction held 16 bases outside the gene matches. This CDR3 reads CAISEPIQGRSRGEQYF. The CDR3 DNA reads as TGTGCCATCAGTGAGCCAATACAGGGGAGATCTCGGGGCGAGCAGTACTTC.

This chain joins TRBV7-2 and TRBJ2-5; 11 bases are a match to TRBD2. The CDR3 has 17 amino acids. Germline V gene data show CDR1 as SGHTA and CDR2 as FQGNSA. V dropped 2 bases and J dropped 5; count of bases not matched to a gene: 10. The CDR3: CASSLRRLAGSKETQYF. The CDR3 DNA is TGTGCCAGCAGCTTAAGGCGACTAGCGGGAAGTAAGGAGACCCAGTACTTC.

The chain joins TRBV5-1 to TRBJ2-1; possibly TRBD2 for D (5 bases). V was trimmed by 6 bases and J by 0 bases, leaving 16 bases between them. The CDR3 length is 16 residues. Germline V gene data show CDR1 as SGHRS and CDR2 as YFSETQ. The CDR3 DNA is TGCGCCAGCAAGGGCAGTGGGAGCCGCTCCTACAATGAGCAGTTCTTC. Translation: CASKGSGSRSYNEQFF.

V usage is TRBV7-9 and J usage is TRBJ1-1, with D perhaps TRBD1 (6 bases). V shed 3 bases and J shed 4 bases, with 12 bases lying between them. Germline V gives CDR1 SEHNR, CDR2 FQNEAQ (reference sequence). The CDR3 is made up of 14 amino acids. The DNA for the CDR3 is TGTGCCAGCAGCTTGGGCAGGGGAAGCACTGAAGCTTTCTTT. It is translated as CASSLGRGSTEAFF.

This clone occurred once. This chain connects TRBV18 to TRBJ2-3; TRBD1 matches 9 bases. CDR1 and CDR2 (germline): KGHSH, LQKENI. The V segment lost 2 bases and the J segment 2 bases; nucleotides outside the gene matches: 5. The CDR3 extends over 16 amino acids. Here the CDR3 reads CASSPDRDRATDTQYF. Written as DNA, the CDR3 is TGTGCCAGCTCACCAGATAGGGACAGGGCCACAGATACGCAGTATTTT.

V and J are TRBV4-1 and TRBJ1-4; D unresolved. V lost 8 bases, J lost 5 bases, and 15 bases lay in between. CDR3 length: 14 amino acids. Germline CDR1 is MGHRA and CDR2 is YSYEKL. The chain's CDR3 is CASSPWGGNEKLFF. CDR3 sequence (DNA): TGCGCCAGCTCCCCATGGGGAGGGAATGAAAAACTGTTTTTT.

This chain joins TRBV19 and TRBJ2-7; TRBD2 matches 8 bases. Germline trimming cut 6 bases from V and 6 bases from J; bases unmatched to any gene: 13. The CDR3 consists of 15 residues. Germline lookup yields CDR1 LNHDA and CDR2 SQIVND (reference sequence). The CDR3 here is CASSHAGTSSPEQYF. The CDR3, as DNA: TGTGCCAGTAGCCATGCCGGGACTAGTTCCCCCGAGCAGTACTTC.

V is TRBV5-4 and J is TRBJ2-2; maybe TRBD1 (5 bases). The CDR3 is made up of 16 amino acids. Trimming took 3 bases from V and 1 from J, leaving 13 bases between them. Germline CDR1 reads SGHNT; CDR2 reads YYREEE (reference sequence). CDR3 nucleotide sequence: TGTGCCAGCAGCTGGGGCGGACAAATGAACACCGGGGAGCTGTTTTTT. Protein sequence: CASSWGGQMNTGELFF.

This clone has a handful of counts. V is TRBV25-1 and J is TRBJ2-6, with D maybe TRBD1 (6 bases). CDR1 is MGHDK and CDR2 is SYGVNS in the germline V gene. CDR3 length: 16 residues. Trimming removed 0 bases at V and 1 base at J, with 7 bases between. The CDR3 bases are TGTGCCAGCAGTGAATATAGGGGGTCTGGGGCCAACGTCCTGACTTTC. Protein: CASSEYRGSGANVLTF.

This rearrangement joins TRBV5-1 to TRBJ2-7, with D perhaps TRBD1 (5 bases). Germline V gene lookup returns CDR1 SGHRS and CDR2 YFSETQ. Trimming cost V 2 bases and J 2 bases, with 14 bases left between them. The length of the CDR3 is 15 residues. CDR3 amino acids: CASSLSPTATYEQYF. The CDR3 DNA follows: TGCGCCAGCAGCTTAAGCCCGACAGCCACCTACGAGCAGTACTTC.

V usage is TRBV10-3 and J usage is TRBJ1-5, with D hard to call. The V end lost 3 bases, the J end lost 4 bases, and 13 bases lay between the germline ends. Germline CDR1 and CDR2: ENHRY and SYGVKD. CDR3 length equals 15 residues. The CDR3 nucleotides are TGTGCCATCAGTGAAACCAGATCTTCAAATCAGCCCCAGCATTTT. Translated: CAISETRSSNQPQHF.

The chain couples TRBV5-1 to TRBJ2-2; D possibly corresponds to TRBD2 (5 bases). The CDR3 length is 17 residues. CDR1 is SGHRS, CDR2 YFSETQ, per germline. The V end was cut by 1 base, the J end by 1 base, with 14 bases between. The CDR3 nucleotides are TGCGCCAGCAGCTTGAGCGGAACGACTAAGAACACCGGGGAGCTGTTTTTT. This translates into CASSLSGTTKNTGELFF. Together with reference TRBV5-1 and TRBJ2-2, the CDR3 gives the full variable domain: KAGVTQTPRYLIKTRGQQVTLSCSPISGHRSVSWYQQTPGQGLQFLFEYFSETQRNKGNFPGRFSGRQFSNSRSEMNVSTLELGDSALYLCASSLSGTTKNTGELFFGEGSRLTVL.

The CDR3 is CASSIEGQGTFRYGYTF. For the CDR3, the DNA is TGTGCCAGTAGTATTGAGGGACAGGGGACCTTTAGGTATGGCTACACCTTC. This rearrangement joins TRBV19 to TRBJ1-2; 10 bases are a match to TRBD1. Per the germline V gene, CDR1 is LNHDA and CDR2 is SQIVND (reference sequence). Trimming removed 3 bases from V and 5 bases from J; junction bases left unmatched: 12. This CDR3 region has 17 residues.

The gene calls are TRBV5-1 and TRBJ1-3, with TRBD1 identical over 9 bases. Germline lookup yields CDR1 SGHRS and CDR2 YFSETQ. This CDR3 has 15 amino acids. V trimming: 4 bases; J trimming: 9 bases; junction bases outside the gene matches: 11. CDR3 sequence: CASSAGTGSRSTIYF. The CDR3 DNA sequence: TGCGCCAGCAGCGCCGGGACAGGGTCTCGTTCCACCATATATTTT.